This TCR beta chain was identified in a study of radiation and T cells in renal cell carcinoma. Study summary: Nephrectomy followed 15 Gy stereotactic body radiation by 4 weeks. The study's findings and limits: In blood, top tumor clones expanded by 2 weeks, shrinking by 4. Without pretreatment biopsies, baseline tumor clonotype presence was undetermined.

Assay: immunoSEQ multiplex PCR; the TCRdb copy retains only in-frame clones and omits some. Of more than 95,000 clones listed, roughly 80% are singletons. Time point noted: baseline pretreatment blood. Specified treatment: 15 Gy SBRT to primary tumor, nephrectomy 4 weeks later. After removal of 0 bases from V and 5 bases from J, the junction contained 7 bases not matched to a gene. Per the germline V gene, CDR1 is SGHDT and CDR2 is YYEEEE. This CDR3 comprises 15 residues. Notes on this clone: What it binds is unknown.

The chain carries TRBV5-6 and TRBJ2-5, with 7 nucleotides matching TRBD2. The clonotype comes from an older woman with renal cell carcinoma. Specimen: blood, collected from a patient whose treatment included radiotherapy and nephrectomy. CDR3 residues: CASSLGLASIETQYF. The DNA for the CDR3 is TGTGCCAGCAGCTTGGGACTAGCTAGTATCGAGACCCAGTACTTC. Together with reference TRBV5-6 and TRBJ2-5, the CDR3 gives the full variable domain: DAGVTQSPTHLIKTRGQQVTLRCSPKSGHDTVSWYQQALGQGPQFIFQYYEEEERQRGNFPDRFSGHQFPNYSSELNVNALLLGDSALYLCASSLGLASIETQYFGPGTRLLVL.